Below, one T cell receptor beta chain is given with its context. The CDR3 totals 14 residues. The germline V gene has CDR1 SGHRS and CDR2 YFSETQ. Trimming left V 3 bases short and J 6 bases short, with 15 bases between. This entry is derived from a study of identical twins. TCRdb independently ran MiXCR on the 5' RACE reads; one entry per CDR3 protein. The sample records about 450,000 distinct CDR3 sequences, about 18% being singletons. The sequencing sample was made of naive T cells sorted from blood. The chain couples TRBV5-1 to TRBJ1-1; a possible D gene is TRBD1 (5 bases). This receptor was obtained from a man in his forties or fifties in good health. CDR3 in DNA: TGCGCCAGCAGCTACCAGGGTCAAGGTTCTGAAGCTTTCTTT. This encodes CASSYQGQGSEAFF.